This entry lists 16 T cell receptor beta chains sequenced from one sample in a study of cytomegalovirus exposure and HLA in healthy donors. 13 Jbeta primers and 60 Vbeta primers were used for the PCR. Profiling relied on immunoSEQ multiplex PCR, and the TCRdb table lists in-frame clones only, not all of them. Here the sample spans 150,000 or so clones, more than 70% being singletons. The sample consisted of PBMCs. These receptors came from a woman between 45 and 60 years old in good health and CMV-seropositive.

The chain employs TRBV5-3 and TRBJ1-2; tentative D call: TRBD1 (6 bases). TRBV5-3 is placed among ORFs of uncertain function. The CDR3 spans 13 residues. Trimming cost V 5 bases and J 4 bases, with 12 bases left between them. The CDR3, as DNA: TGTGCCAGAAGAACACAGGGCCTCTATGGCTACACCTTC. Amino acids: CARRTQGLYGYTF.

The rearrangement joins TRBV11-2 to TRBJ1-1; a possible D gene is TRBD1 (5 bases). CDR1 and CDR2 from the germline V gene are SGHAT and FQNNGV. The CDR3 spans 14 residues. Trimming took off 6 bases at V and 4 bases at J, with 15 bases between the two ends. The CDR3 region has the DNA TGTGCCAGCAGTCAACAGGACATGAGCACTGAAGCTTTCTTT. Translation gives CASSQQDMSTEAFF. The variable domain in full, completed from reference TRBV11-2 and TRBJ1-1, reads EAGVAQSPRYKIIEKRQSVAFWCNPISGHATLYWYQQILGQGPKLLIQFQNNGVVDDSQLPKDRFSAERLKGVDSTLKIQPAKLEDSAVYLCASSQQDMSTEAFFGQGTRLTVV.

This chain joins TRBV6-1 and TRBJ2-5; D is perhaps TRBD1 (6 bases). Germline CDR1 MNHNS, CDR2 SASEGT. Trimming pared 4 bases from V and 2 bases from J, leaving 14 bases between. The CDR3 sequence is 15 residues long. The CDR3 protein is CASSGGRGSQETQYF. The CDR3 DNA is TGTGCCAGCAGTGGGGGGCGTGGGTCTCAAGAGACCCAGTACTTC.

The table lists this clone with a few counts. The rearrangement joins TRBV5-1 to TRBJ1-3; D is uncertain. The ends were cut back, 4 bases at V and 2 bases at J, with 4 bases in the middle. From germline, CDR1 is SGHRS and CDR2 YFSETQ. The CDR3 totals 12 residues. CDR3 sequence (DNA): TGCGCCAGCAGCCCTGCTGGAAACACCATATATTTT. Protein product: CASSPAGNTIYF.

The chain links TRBV5-1 to TRBJ1-1; D is possibly TRBD1 (6 bases). In germline, CDR1 is SGHRS, CDR2 YFSETQ. The CDR3 consists of 15 residues. V was shortened by 4 bases and J by 5 bases, with 18 bases between the two germline ends. This chain's CDR3 is CASSPAYVRGTEAFF. CDR3 nucleotides: TGCGCCAGCAGCCCAGCCTACGTCAGGGGTACTGAAGCTTTCTTT.

J is TRBJ1-4 and V is TRBV30; 7 bases are a match to TRBD1. The germline V gene encodes CDR1 GTSNPN and CDR2 SVGIG (reference sequence). The ends lost 2 bases at V and 8 bases at J; junction bases unmatched: 11. This CDR3 has 15 residues. The CDR3 loop reads CAWSRTSQGEEKLFF. The CDR3 region has the DNA TGTGCCTGGAGTCGTACAAGTCAGGGGGAGGAAAAACTGTTTTTT.

This chain joins TRBV4-3 and TRBJ1-4; D might be TRBD1 (5 bases). Germline lookup yields CDR1 LGHNA and CDR2 YSLEER. V lost 0 bases and J lost 6, with 14 bases in between. The CDR3 has 16 residues. Here the CDR3 reads CASSQEAGRRYEKLFF. CDR3 DNA: TGCGCCAGCAGCCAAGAAGCGGGACGGCGTTATGAAAAACTGTTTTTT.

The CDR3 DNA reads TGTGCCAGCAGCCCCCCAATCCGGACAGGGGGCACTGAAGCTTTCTTT. Its translation: CASSPPIRTGGTEAFF. This rearrangement joins TRBV7-2 to TRBJ1-1; 10 bases align to TRBD1. The CDR3 covers 16 residues. Per the germline V gene, CDR1 is SGHTA and CDR2 is FQGNSA. V shed 5 bases and J 4 bases; nucleotides not matched to a gene: 10.

The CDR3 coding sequence is TGTGCCACCCAAAAGGAGGCCACCTACCGGGACACTGAAGCTTTCTTT. Protein: CATQKEATYRDTEAFF. V gene TRBV15 combines with J gene TRBJ1-1; D remains unclear. The germline gives CDR1 LNHNV, CDR2 YYDKDF (reference sequence). V was cut by 8 bases and J by 3 bases, with 22 bases left in between. This CDR3 has 16 residues.

The table lists this clone with a count of one. V gene TRBV7-9 combines with J gene TRBJ1-2, with a weak D call TRBD1 (5 bases). CDR1 SEHNR and CDR2 FQNEAQ come from the germline V gene (reference sequence). The germline V and J ends were trimmed by 2 bases and 8 bases, with 18 bases remaining between them. This CDR3 has 15 residues. The CDR3 here is CASSLNGMGQKGYTF. CDR3 nucleotide sequence: TGTGCCAGCAGCTTAAACGGCATGGGGCAGAAGGGCTACACCTTC.

This sequence joins TRBV11-2 and TRBJ2-3; D perhaps matches TRBD2 (5 bases). Germline V gene sequence: CDR1 SGHAT, CDR2 FQNNGV. V lost 1 base and J 2 bases, leaving 10 bases between the germline ends. The CDR3 consists of 15 residues. The CDR3 sequence is CASSLGNGITDTQYF. The CDR3 DNA sequence: TGTGCCAGCAGCTTAGGGAACGGGATCACAGATACGCAGTATTTT.

Only a few counts were recorded for this clone. This chain uses TRBV19 with TRBJ1-1; D is perhaps TRBD1 (6 bases). The CDR3 sequence is 13 residues long. The germline CDR1 and CDR2 sequences are LNHDA and SQIVND (reference sequence). Between the trimmed V and J ends, which lost 5 bases and 1 base, there was a span of 8 bases. CDR3 in DNA: TGTGCCAGTAGTCCACAGGGGAACACTGAAGCTTTCTTT. This sequence encodes CASSPQGNTEAFF.

The J gene is TRBJ2-3, the V gene TRBV4-3, with TRBD1 matching over 7 bases. In germline, CDR1 is LGHNA, CDR2 YSLEER. V dropped 1 base and J dropped 5; count of bases not matched to a gene: 6. This CDR3 is 15 amino acids long. The CDR3 nucleotides read TGCGCCAGCAGCCAAGGGGTACAGGGGCGAGATACGCAGTATTTT. Translated, it gives CASSQGVQGRDTQYF.

This chain connects TRBV19 to TRBJ2-1; D may be TRBD1 (5 bases). This CDR3 region has 13 residues. Looked up from germline, CDR1 is LNHDA and CDR2 is SQIVND (reference sequence). With 5 bases removed from V and 4 bases from J, the gap between germline ends came to 9 bases. This CDR3 reads CASSPDKYNEQFF. In DNA, the CDR3 is TGTGCCAGTAGTCCGGACAAGTACAATGAGCAGTTCTTC.

V usage is TRBV4-3 and J usage is TRBJ2-7; 13 bases agree with TRBD2. The length of the CDR3 is 16 residues. After removal of 2 bases from V and 2 bases from J, the junction contained 3 bases not matched to a gene. Looked up from germline, CDR1 is LGHNA and CDR2 is YSLEER. CDR3 residues: CASSQRTSGSPYEQYF. CDR3 nucleotides: TGCGCCAGCAGCCAACGGACTAGCGGGAGTCCCTACGAGCAGTACTTC.

The V gene is TRBV29-1, the J gene TRBJ1-4, with a possible D match to TRBD1 (6 bases). Germline V CDR1 and CDR2: SQVTM, ANQGSEA. V was cut by 4 bases and J by 4 bases, with 13 bases left in between. The CDR3 spans 14 residues. The CDR3 sequence is CSVGGGGRNEKLFF. In DNA, the CDR3 is TGCAGCGTTGGAGGGGGGGGGCGTAATGAAAAACTGTTTTTT.